Listed below are T cell receptor beta chains from one sample, sequenced in a study of cytomegalovirus exposure and HLA in healthy donors. Profiling relied on immunoSEQ multiplex PCR, and the TCRdb table lists in-frame clones only, not all of them. The data hold approximately 300,000 clones, with roughly 90% observed a single time. Sequencing was performed on PBMCs. These receptors were taken from a woman aged 30 to 39 in good health and CMV-seropositive. CDR3s include the opening cysteine and the closing phenylalanine or tryptophan. D genes are given only for firm matches.

>TRBJ2-1|TRBD1|TRBV6-5
TGTGCCAGCAGTCAGACAGGGGTTTCCTACAATGAGCAGTTCTTC
CASSQTGVSYNEQFF
>TRBJ1-2|-|TRBV5-1
TGCGCCAGCAGCTTGACAGATAACTATGGCTACACCTTC
CASSLTDNYGYTF
>TRBJ2-7|-|TRBV15
TGTGCCACCAGCAGCAGATCGACAGAGCGCGAGCAGTACTTC
CATSSRSTEREQYF
>TRBJ1-2|TRBD1|TRBV7-8
TGTGCCAGCAGCCAAGGGGACAGTACGAACTATGGCTACACCTTC
CASSQGDSTNYGYTF
>TRBJ1-3|-|TRBV29-1
TGCAGCGCCCTGACAGGAACTGGAAACACCATATATTTT
CSALTGTGNTIYF
>TRBJ1-6|-|TRBV19
TGTGCCAGTAGGCTAGGGAATTCACCCCTCCACTTT
CASRLGNSPLHF
>TRBJ2-3|-|TRBV7-6
TGTGCCAGCAGCCCTCGACAGGCCACAGATACGCAGTATTTT
CASSPRQATDTQYF
>TRBJ2-7|-|TRBV5-1
TGCGCCAGCAGCTTTTTTTCCGGATCCTACGAGCAGTACTTC
CASSFFSGSYEQYF
>TRBJ1-5|-|TRBV7-7
TGTGCCAGCAGCTTTTCCCTGAATCAGCCCCAGCATTTT
CASSFSLNQPQHF
>TRBJ1-3|-|TRBV4-3
TGCGCCAGCAGCCAAGACTCCTCGGGGATAGGAAACACCATATATTTT
CASSQDSSGIGNTIYF
>TRBJ2-1|TRBD2|TRBV5-1
TGCGCCAGCAGCATTACTAGCGGGGGGTACAATGAGCAGTTCTTC
CASSITSGGYNEQFF
>TRBJ2-3|TRBD1|TRBV27
TGTGCCAGCAGTTTACCCTCGACAGGGCCCACAGATACGCAGTATTTT
CASSLPSTGPTDTQYF
>TRBJ2-7|TRBD1|TRBV7-2
TGTGCCAGCAGCCCCGACAGGGTGAGAGGGGAGCAGTACTTC
CASSPDRVRGEQYF
>TRBJ2-7|-|TRBV4-1
TGCGCCAGCAGCCGCGCGGGAGAGCAGTACTTC
CASSRAGEQYF
>TRBJ1-4|TRBD1|TRBV6-1
TGTGCCAGCAGAGAAAGTGGACAGGCGGGGCATGAAAAACTGTTTTTT
CASRESGQAGHEKLFF
>TRBJ2-6|TRBD2|TRBV7-3
TGTGCCAGCAGCTTACCAGCGGGGGCGCCTGGGGCCAACGTCCTGACTTTC
CASSLPAGAPGANVLTF